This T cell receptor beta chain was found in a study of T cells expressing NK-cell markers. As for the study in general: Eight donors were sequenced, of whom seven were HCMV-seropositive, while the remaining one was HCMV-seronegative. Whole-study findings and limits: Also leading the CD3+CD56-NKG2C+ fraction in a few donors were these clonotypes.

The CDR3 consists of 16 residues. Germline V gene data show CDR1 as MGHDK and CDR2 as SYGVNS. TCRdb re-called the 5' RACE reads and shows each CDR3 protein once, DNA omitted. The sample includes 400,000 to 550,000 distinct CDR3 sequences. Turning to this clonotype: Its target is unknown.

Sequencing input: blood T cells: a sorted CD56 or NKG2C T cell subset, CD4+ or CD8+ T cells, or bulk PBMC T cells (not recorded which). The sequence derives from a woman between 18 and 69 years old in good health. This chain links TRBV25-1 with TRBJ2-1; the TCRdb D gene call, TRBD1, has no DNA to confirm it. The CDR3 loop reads CASTLAGGDGYNEQFF.